Given below is one T cell receptor (beta chain) in context. Its antigen remains unidentified. V was trimmed by 2 bases and J by 4 bases, leaving 17 bases between them. Germline V gene sequence: CDR1 MGHDK, CDR2 SYGVNS. The CDR3 covers 16 residues. This sample is drawn from a study of blood T cells in healthy people across ages. The use of a sample-barcoded 5' primer and a J-beta primer mix characterized a second PCR of about 7 to 12 cycles. TCRdb reanalysed the 5' RACE reads using MiXCR and keeps one entry per CDR3 protein. The sample includes roughly 550,000 distinct CDR3 sequences, nearly 25% of them seen just once. Study results and caveats: Per million T cells, TCR beta diversity dropped about linearly as age rose.

In addition, the sample was reused for a study of T cells of mothers and their children. That source reports: Persisting microchimeric T cell clones went undetected.

Sequencing input: blood. This rearrangement joins TRBV25-1 to TRBJ1-2; D not resolved. The receptor comes from a boy between 10 and 17 years old in good health. DNA for the CDR3: TGTGCCAGCAGTGAAGTGGGCGATAGGGAGCCCTATGGCTACACCTTC. Protein product: CASSEVGDREPYGYTF.